This is a list of T cell receptor beta chains from one sample in a study of OX40 agonist ivuxolimab in advanced cancers. The table came from immunoSEQ multiplex PCR; TCRdb's copy has only in-frame clones and leaves some out. Counted here are under 150,000 clones, 85% to 95% occurring once; the ten biggest clones make up approximately 0.93%. The sequenced sample was CD4+ or CD8+ T cells sorted from blood, obtained in a trial of the OX40 agonist ivuxolimab. All receptors come from an adult with an advanced solid tumor such as melanoma, head and neck, liver or kidney cancer. Both conserved end residues are part of each CDR3. D genes are given only for firm matches. The size entry is marked missing in some rows and otherwise reads once, few, many or a size class.

v_gene	j_gene	len	d_gene	abundance	CDR3nt	CDR3aa
TRBV25-1	TRBJ1-1	15	TRBD1	.	TGTGCCAGCAGTGAAAACAGACAGGGGATCTCTGAAGCTTTCTTT	CASSENRQGISEAFF
TRBV7-9	TRBJ2-5	14	TRBD2	.	TGTGCCAGCAGCCTAGCGGGGACCCAAGAGACCCAGTACTTC	CASSLAGTQETQYF
TRBV19	TRBJ2-4	16	.	.	TGTGCCAGTAGTATTCCCCAGAGGTCGGGCAAAAACATTCAGTACTTC	CASSIPQRSGKNIQYF
TRBV5-8	TRBJ1-1	15	.	.	TGTGCCAGCAGCTTGAGAGGCAGGTGGAACACTGAAGCTTTCTTT	CASSLRGRWNTEAFF
TRBV18	TRBJ2-3	14	.	.	TGTGCCAGCTCACCGAGAAGGGCCACAGATACGCAGTATTTT	CASSPRRATDTQYF
TRBV7-9	TRBJ2-3	14	.	.	TGTGCCAGCAGCTTAGCCCAGGGTAGGGATACGCAGTATTTT	CASSLAQGRDTQYF
TRBV11-2	TRBJ2-1	15	.	once	TGTGCCAGCAGCCCCCGATTAGGAGCCACCCATGAGCAGTTCTTC	CASSPRLGATHEQFF
TRBV5-1	TRBJ2-3	15	TRBD1	.	TGCGCCAGCAGCCCCCAGGGGGCGGGCACAGATACGCAGTATTTT	CASSPQGAGTDTQYF
TRBV10-2	TRBJ2-3	15	.	.	TGCGCCAGCAGCCCCCTTAAACTACGTTCAGATACGCAGTATTTT	CASSPLKLRSDTQYF
TRBV30	TRBJ1-1	11	.	few	TGTGCCTGGACCCTTACGGCTGAAGCTTTCTTT	CAWTLTAEAFF
TRBV6-4	TRBJ1-6	15	.	.	TGTGCCAGTCGGGTATTCAGCTCCTATAATTCACCCCTCCACTTT	CASRVFSSYNSPLHF
TRBV5-1	TRBJ1-1	16	TRBD1	.	TGCGCCAGCAGCTCAACTGGACAGGGGGCGAACACTGAAGCTTTCTTT	CASSSTGQGANTEAFF
TRBV4-3	TRBJ1-2	16	.	.	TGCGCCAGCAGCCAAGTGCCTGTCCTTCCCGTCTATGGCTACACCTTC	CASSQVPVLPVYGYTF
TRBV7-7	TRBJ1-4	15	TRBD1	.	TGTGCCAGCAGCCTCGGGACAGGGAGGGGGGAAAAACTGTTTTTT	CASSLGTGRGEKLFF
TRBV9	TRBJ1-1	14	.	.	TGTGCCAGCAGCCCCTCCCAGGGGTTGGATGAAGCTTTCTTT	CASSPSQGLDEAFF
TRBV4-3	TRBJ1-2	14	.	.	TGCGCCAGCAGCCAAGATCAAGGGAACTATGGCTACACCTTC	CASSQDQGNYGYTF
TRBV5-5	TRBJ2-7	14	.	.	TGTGCCAGCAGCACGACGGGACAAACTTACGAGCAGTACTTC	CASSTTGQTYEQYF
TRBV4-1	TRBJ2-3	17	TRBD2	.	TGCGCCAGCAGCCGGGGGATAGCGGGGGGAAGCACAGATACGCAGTATTTT	CASSRGIAGGSTDTQYF